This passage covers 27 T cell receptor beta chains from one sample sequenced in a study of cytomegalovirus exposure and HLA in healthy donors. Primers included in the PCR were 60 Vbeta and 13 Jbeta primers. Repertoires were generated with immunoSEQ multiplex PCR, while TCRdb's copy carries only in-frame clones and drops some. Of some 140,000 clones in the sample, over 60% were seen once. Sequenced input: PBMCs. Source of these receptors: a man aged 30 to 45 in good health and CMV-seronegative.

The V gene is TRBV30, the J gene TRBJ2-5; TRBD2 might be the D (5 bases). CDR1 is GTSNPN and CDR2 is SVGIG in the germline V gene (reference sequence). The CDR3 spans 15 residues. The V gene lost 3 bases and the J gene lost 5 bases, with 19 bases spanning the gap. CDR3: CAWRTDLGNLETQYF. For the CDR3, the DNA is TGTGCCTGGAGGACGGACCTCGGGAATTTGGAGACCCAGTACTTC.

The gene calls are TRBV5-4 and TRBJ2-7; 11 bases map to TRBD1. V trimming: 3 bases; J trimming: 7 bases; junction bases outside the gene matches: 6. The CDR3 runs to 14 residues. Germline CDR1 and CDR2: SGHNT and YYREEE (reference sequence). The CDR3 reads CASSSRTGGREQYF. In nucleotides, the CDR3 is TGTGCCAGCAGCTCCCGGACAGGGGGCCGGGAGCAGTACTTC.

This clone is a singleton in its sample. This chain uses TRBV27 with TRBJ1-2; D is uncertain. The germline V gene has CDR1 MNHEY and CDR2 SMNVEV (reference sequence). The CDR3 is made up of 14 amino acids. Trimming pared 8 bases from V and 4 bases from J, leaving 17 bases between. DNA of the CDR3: TGTGCCAGCTCCTCGGGCGGGGAGATCTATGGCTACACCTTC. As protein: CASSSGGEIYGYTF.

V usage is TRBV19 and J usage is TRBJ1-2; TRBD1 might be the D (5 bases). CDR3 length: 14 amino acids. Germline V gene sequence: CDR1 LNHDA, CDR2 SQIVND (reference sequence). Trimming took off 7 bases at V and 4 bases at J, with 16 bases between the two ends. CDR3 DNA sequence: TGTGCCAGTACCACCTTGGGGGGACCCTATGGCTACACCTTC. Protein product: CASTTLGGPYGYTF.

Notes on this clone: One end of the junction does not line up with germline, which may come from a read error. The CDR3 is CAVRTDANYGYTF. CDR3 coding DNA: TGTGCCGTCAGGACAGATGCTAACTATGGCTACACCTTC. This sequence joins TRBV10-3 and TRBJ1-2, with D possibly being TRBD1 (6 bases). CDR1 and CDR2 from the germline V gene are ENHRY and SYGVKD. The CDR3 sequence is 13 residues long.

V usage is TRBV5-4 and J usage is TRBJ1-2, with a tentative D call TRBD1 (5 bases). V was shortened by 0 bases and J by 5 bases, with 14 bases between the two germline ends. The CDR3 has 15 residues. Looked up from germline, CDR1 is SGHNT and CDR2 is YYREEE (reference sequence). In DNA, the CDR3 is TGTGCCAGCAGCTTGGTGGCGGGGGGTAATTATGGCTACACCTTC. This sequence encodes CASSLVAGGNYGYTF.

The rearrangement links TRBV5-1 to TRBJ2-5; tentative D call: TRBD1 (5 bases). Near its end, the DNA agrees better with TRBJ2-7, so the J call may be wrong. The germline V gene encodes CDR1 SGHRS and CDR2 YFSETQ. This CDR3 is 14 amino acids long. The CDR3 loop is CASSFSGQGDEQYF. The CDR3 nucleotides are TGCGCCAGCAGTTTTTCCGGGCAGGGTGACGAGCAGTACTTC.

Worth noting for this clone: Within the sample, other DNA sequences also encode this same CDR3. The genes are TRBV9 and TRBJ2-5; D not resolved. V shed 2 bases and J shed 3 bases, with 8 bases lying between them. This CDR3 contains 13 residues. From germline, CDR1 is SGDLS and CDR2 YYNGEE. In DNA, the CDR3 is TGTGCCAGCAGCGTTGGGCAGGAAGAGACCCAGTACTTC. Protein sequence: CASSVGQEETQYF.

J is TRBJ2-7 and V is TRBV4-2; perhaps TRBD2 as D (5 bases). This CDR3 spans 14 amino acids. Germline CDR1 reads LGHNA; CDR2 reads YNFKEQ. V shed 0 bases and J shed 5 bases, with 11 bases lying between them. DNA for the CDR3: TGTGCCAGCAGCCAAGATCGCCTAGCAAACGAGCAGTACTTC. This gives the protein CASSQDRLANEQYF.

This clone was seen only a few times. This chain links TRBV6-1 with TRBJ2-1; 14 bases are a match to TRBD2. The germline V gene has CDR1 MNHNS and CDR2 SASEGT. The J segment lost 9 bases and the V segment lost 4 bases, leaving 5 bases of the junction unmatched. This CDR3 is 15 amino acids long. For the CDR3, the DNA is TGTGCCAGCAGTGCGGGACTAGCGGGAGCGGGTGAGCAGTTCTTC. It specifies CASSAGLAGAGEQFF.

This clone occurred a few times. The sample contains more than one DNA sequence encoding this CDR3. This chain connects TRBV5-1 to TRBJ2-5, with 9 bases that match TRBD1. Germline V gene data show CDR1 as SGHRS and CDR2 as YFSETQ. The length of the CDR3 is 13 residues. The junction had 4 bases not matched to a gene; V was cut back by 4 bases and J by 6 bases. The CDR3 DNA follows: TGCGCCAGCAGCCCCGGACAGGGGAAGACCCAGTACTTC. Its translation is CASSPGQGKTQYF.

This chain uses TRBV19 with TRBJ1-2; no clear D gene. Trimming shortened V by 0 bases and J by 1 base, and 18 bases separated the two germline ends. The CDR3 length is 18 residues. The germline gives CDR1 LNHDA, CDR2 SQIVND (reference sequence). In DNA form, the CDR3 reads TGTGCCAGTAGTATAGATAGCCCGTATGGGAGGAGTAACTATGGCTACACCTTC. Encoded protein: CASSIDSPYGRSNYGYTF.

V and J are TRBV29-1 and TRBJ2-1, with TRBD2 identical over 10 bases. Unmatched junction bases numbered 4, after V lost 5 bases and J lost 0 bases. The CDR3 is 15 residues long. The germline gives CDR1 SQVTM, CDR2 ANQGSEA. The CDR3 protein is CSVTSSGSSYNEQFF. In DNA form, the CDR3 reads TGCAGCGTTACATCTAGCGGGAGCTCCTACAATGAGCAGTTCTTC.

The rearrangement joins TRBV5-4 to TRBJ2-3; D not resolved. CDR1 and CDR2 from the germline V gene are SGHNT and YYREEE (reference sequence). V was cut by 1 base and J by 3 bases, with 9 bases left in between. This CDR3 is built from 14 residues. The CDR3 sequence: CASSLITTTDTQYF. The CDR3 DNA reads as TGTGCCAGCAGCTTGATTACCACTACAGATACGCAGTATTTT. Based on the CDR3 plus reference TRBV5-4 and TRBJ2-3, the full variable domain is ETGVTQSPTHLIKTRGQQVTLRCSSQSGHNTVSWYQQALGQGPQFIFQYYREEENGRGNFPPRFSGLQFPNYSSELNVNALELDDSALYLCASSLITTTDTQYFGPGTRLTVL.

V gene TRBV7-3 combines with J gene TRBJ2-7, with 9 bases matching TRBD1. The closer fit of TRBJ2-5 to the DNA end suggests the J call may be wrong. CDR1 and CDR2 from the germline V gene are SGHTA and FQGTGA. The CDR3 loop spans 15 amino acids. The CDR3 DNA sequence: TGTGCCAGCAGCTTGGGACAGGGTTGGCAAGAGACCCAGTACTTC. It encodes CASSLGQGWQETQYF.

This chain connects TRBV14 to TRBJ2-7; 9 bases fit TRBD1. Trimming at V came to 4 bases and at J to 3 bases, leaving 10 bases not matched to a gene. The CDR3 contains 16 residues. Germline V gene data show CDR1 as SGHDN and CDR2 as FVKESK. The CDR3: CASSPLPGQGSYEQYF. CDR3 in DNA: TGTGCCAGCAGCCCCCTACCGGGACAGGGTAGCTACGAGCAGTACTTC.

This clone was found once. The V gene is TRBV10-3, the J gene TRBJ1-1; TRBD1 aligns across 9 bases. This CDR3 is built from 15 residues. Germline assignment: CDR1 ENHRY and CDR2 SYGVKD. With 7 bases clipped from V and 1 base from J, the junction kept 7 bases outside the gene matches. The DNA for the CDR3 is TGTGCCATCAAGCAGGGACAGGGAAAGAACACTGAAGCTTTCTTT. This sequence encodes CAIKQGQGKNTEAFF.

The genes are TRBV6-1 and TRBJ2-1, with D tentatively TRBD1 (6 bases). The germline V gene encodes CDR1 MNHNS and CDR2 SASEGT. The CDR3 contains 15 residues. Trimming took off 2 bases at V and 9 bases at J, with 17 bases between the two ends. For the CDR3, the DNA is TGTGCCAGCAGTGAAAATCAACAGGGTGTCGGTGAGCAGTTCTTC. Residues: CASSENQQGVGEQFF.

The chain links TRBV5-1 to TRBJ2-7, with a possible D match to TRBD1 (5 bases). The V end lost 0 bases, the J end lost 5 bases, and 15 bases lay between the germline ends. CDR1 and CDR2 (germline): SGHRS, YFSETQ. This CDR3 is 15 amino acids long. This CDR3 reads CASSLGQPLLNEQYF. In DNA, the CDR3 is TGCGCCAGCAGCTTGGGACAGCCTCTCCTCAACGAGCAGTACTTC.

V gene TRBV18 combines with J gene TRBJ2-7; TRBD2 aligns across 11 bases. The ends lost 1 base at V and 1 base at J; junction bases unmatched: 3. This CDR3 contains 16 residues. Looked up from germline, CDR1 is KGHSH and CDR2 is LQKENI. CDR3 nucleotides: TGTGCCAGCTCACCACGGCTAGCGGGAGGTTCCTACGAGCAGTACTTC. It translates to CASSPRLAGGSYEQYF.

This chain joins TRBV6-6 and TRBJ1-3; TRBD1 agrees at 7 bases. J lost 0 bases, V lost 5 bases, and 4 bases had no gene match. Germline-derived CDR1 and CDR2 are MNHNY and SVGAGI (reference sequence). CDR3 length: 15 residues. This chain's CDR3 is CASSPTGNSGNTIYF. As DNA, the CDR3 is TGTGCCAGCAGTCCGACAGGGAACTCTGGAAACACCATATATTTT.

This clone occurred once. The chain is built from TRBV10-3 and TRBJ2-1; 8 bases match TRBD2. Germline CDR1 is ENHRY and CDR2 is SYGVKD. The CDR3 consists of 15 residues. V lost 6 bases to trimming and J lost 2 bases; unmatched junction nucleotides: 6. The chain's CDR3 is CAIRLAGGPYNEQFF. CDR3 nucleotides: TGTGCCATCAGGCTAGCGGGCGGGCCCTACAATGAGCAGTTCTTC.

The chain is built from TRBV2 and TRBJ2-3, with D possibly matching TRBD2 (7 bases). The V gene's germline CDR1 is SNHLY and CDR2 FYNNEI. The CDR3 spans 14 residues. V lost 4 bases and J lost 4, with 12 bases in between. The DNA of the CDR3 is TGTGCCAGCAGTGGTGTAGGGGGGGCAGATACGCAGTATTTT. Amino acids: CASSGVGGADTQYF.

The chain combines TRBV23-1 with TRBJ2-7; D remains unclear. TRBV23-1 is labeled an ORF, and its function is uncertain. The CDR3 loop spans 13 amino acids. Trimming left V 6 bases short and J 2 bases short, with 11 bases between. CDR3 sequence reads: CASRAVLPYEQYF. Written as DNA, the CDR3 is TGCGCCAGCAGGGCAGTCCTGCCCTACGAGCAGTACTTC.

Here the CDR3 reads CASSHPGLENIQYF. The CDR3 coding sequence is TGTGCCAGCAGCCATCCGGGACTAGAAAACATTCAGTACTTC. This rearrangement joins TRBV9 to TRBJ2-4, with 8 nucleotides matching TRBD2. Germline loops: CDR1 SGDLS, CDR2 YYNGEE. V shed 4 bases and J 5 bases; nucleotides not matched to a gene: 5. The CDR3 runs to 14 residues.

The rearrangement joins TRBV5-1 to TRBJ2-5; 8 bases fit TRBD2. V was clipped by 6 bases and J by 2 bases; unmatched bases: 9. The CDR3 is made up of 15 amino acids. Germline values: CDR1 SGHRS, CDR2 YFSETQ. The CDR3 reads CASTWTSRAQETQYF. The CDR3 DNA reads TGCGCCAGCACTTGGACTAGCAGGGCTCAAGAGACCCAGTACTTC.

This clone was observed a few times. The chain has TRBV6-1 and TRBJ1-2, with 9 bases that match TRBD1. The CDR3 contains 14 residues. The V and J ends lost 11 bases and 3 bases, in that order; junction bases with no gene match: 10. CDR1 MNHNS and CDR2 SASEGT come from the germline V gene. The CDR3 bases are TGTGCCCTGCGAGCCCGACAGGGGGACTATGGCTACACCTTC. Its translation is CALRARQGDYGYTF.